This TCR beta chain is from a study of cytomegalovirus exposure and HLA in healthy donors. Study-level points and caveats: Analyzed later, most CMV-associated TCR beta chains appeared HLA-restricted. A later analysis linked a missense DCLRE1C variant to TCR beta V- and J-gene trimming.

The study ran its PCR with 60 Vbeta and 13 Jbeta primers. Measured with immunoSEQ multiplex PCR; TCRdb has only the in-frame clones, and not every one. The sample spans tens of thousands of clones; the ten largest clones claim just over 5.5%. The CDR3 spans 13 residues. Germline V gene sequence: CDR1 LNHDA, CDR2 SQIVND (reference sequence). About this clone: Its cognate antigen is unknown. Its ends do not fully match the called genes, so a read error is possible.

The sequenced sample consisted of PBMCs. The clonotype was recovered from a girl under 18 in good health and CMV-seropositive. The rearrangement joins TRBV19 to TRBJ2-7; no definite D call. In DNA, the CDR3 is TGTACCAGTAGTGCGCCCCCGGGCTACGAGCAGTACTTC. Amino acids: CTSSAPPGYEQYF. Variable domain in full (rest from reference TRBV19 and TRBJ2-7): DGGITQSPKYLFRKEGQNVTLSCEQNLNHDAMYWYRQDPGQGLRLIYYSQIVNDFQKGDIAEGYSVSREKKESFPLTVTSAQKNPTAFYLCTSSAPPGYEQYFGPGTRLTVT.